This T cell receptor beta chain was recorded in a study of response to subunit inactivated influenza vaccine. Study outcomes and limitations: That few new T cells are recruited by each seasonal influenza vaccination was the authors' suggestion.

CDR3 length: 15 amino acids. CDR1 is SGHAT and CDR2 is FQDESV in the germline V gene (reference sequence). Trimming took 4 bases from V and 7 from J, leaving 17 bases between them. TCRdb reprocessed the RT-PCR reads with MiXCR, giving one entry per CDR3 protein. The sample records approximately 480,000 distinct CDR3 sequences, roughly 9.7% being singletons. This clonotype was recorded at least ten times. Antigen: not known. The receptor comes from a middle-aged man who received an inactivated influenza vaccine. This chain uses TRBV11-1 with TRBJ2-1; TRBD2 is a possible D gene (6 bases). The material was PBMCs from blood, obtained around seven weeks after vaccination. The CDR3 bases are TGTGCCAGCAGCTCCATCCGGGGAGGATTAAATGAGCAGTTCTTC. Translating it yields CASSSIRGGLNEQFF.